This T cell receptor (beta chain) was recovered during a study of early T cells in non-severe SARS-CoV-2 infection. Background on the study: Sequenced bulk RNA came from whole blood that was unsorted, and chains were unpaired.

Tagging with unique molecular identifiers was applied to individual cDNA molecules. TCRdb processed the 5' RACE reads anew with MiXCR; each CDR3 protein has one entry. The sample holds about 80,000 distinct CDR3 sequences; around 10% are singletons and the top ten take around 2.4%. At least ten counts were recorded for this clonotype. Its matching antigen is unknown. Broader study findings: Sequences matched to VDJdb favored anti-spike CD8 responses, while private and CD4 specificities were missed.

The germline V gene encodes CDR1 SGHVS and CDR2 FQNEAQ. V dropped 5 bases and J dropped 5; count of bases not matched to a gene: 8. The CDR3 spans 16 residues. The rearrangement joins TRBV7-8 to TRBJ2-7; 14 bases are shared with TRBD2. The sequence was collected from an adult who was a healthcare worker with PCR-confirmed SARS-CoV-2 infection or an uninfected control (not recorded which). Sequencing was performed on whole blood. DNA of the CDR3: TGTGCCAGCAGCGACCGGACTAGCGGGAGGATGGACGAGCAGTACTTC. Protein sequence: CASSDRTSGRMDEQYF.